This T cell receptor beta chain is from a study of glioma-infiltrating T cells. Broader study findings: Above-expected tissue-blood divergence occurred in all gliomas, most in low-grade ones.

This CDR3 is 16 amino acids long. The V gene's germline CDR1 is MNHNS and CDR2 SASEGT. With V trimmed by 4 bases and J by 8 bases, 16 bases remained unmatched. At least ten counts were recorded for this clonotype. Its antigen remains unidentified. Amplification of TCR alpha and beta CDR3 regions from RNA used iRepertoire nested multiplex PCR. TCRdb fed the multiplex PCR reads into MiXCR, producing one record per CDR3 protein. The sample carries 100,000 to 150,000 distinct CDR3 sequences, around 23% recorded once. Sequences were obtained from glioma tissue, nonneoplastic brain tissue, or PBMCs (not recorded which). The receptor comes from a human donor with low-grade glioma or glioblastoma, undergoing nonglioma brain surgery, or in good health (not recorded which). The chain links TRBV6-1 to TRBJ1-2, with 7 bases fitting TRBD1. The CDR3 loop is CASSGTRGRGGRGYTF. CDR3 nucleotides: TGTGCCAGCAGTGGTACGAGGGGGCGAGGTGGCAGGGGCTACACCTTC.